Below, 28 T cell receptor beta chains from the same sample are listed, as sequenced in a study of blood T cell repertoires in COVID-19. TCRdb's table, derived via immunoSEQ multiplex PCR, lists solely in-frame clones and lacks some. The table has more than 100,000 clones, around 85% seen once. The sample comprised peripheral blood. The source is a woman in her 50s with acute or convalescent COVID-19.

The gene calls are TRBV4-1 and TRBJ1-1, with 7 bases fitting TRBD1. This CDR3 has 16 amino acids. The junction had 6 bases not matched to a gene; V was cut back by 1 base and J by 1 base. Germline V gene lookup returns CDR1 MGHRA and CDR2 YSYEKL. As DNA, the CDR3 is TGCGCCAGCAGCCAAGTAGGGCAGGGGGGGAACACTGAAGCTTTCTTT. The encoded protein is CASSQVGQGGNTEAFF.

The CDR3 nucleotides read TGTGCCAGCAGCCAAGCCGCGGGAGAAAACTATGGCTACACCTTC. Translation gives CASSQAAGENYGYTF. The chain employs TRBV3-1 (or the pseudogene TRBV3-2) and TRBJ1-2, with D uncertain. The CDR3 spans 15 residues. Germline V CDR1 and CDR2: LGHDT, YNNKEL (reference sequence). Deletions cut 1 base from V and 2 bases from J, with 11 bases between.

The rearrangement links TRBV10-3 to TRBJ1-1; TRBD1 matches 7 bases. V was clipped by 4 bases and J by 0 bases; unmatched bases: 5. The germline V gene has CDR1 ENHRY and CDR2 SYGVKD. The CDR3 is 15 amino acids. The CDR3 region is CAISVGQPMNTEAFF. In nucleotides, the CDR3 is TGTGCCATCAGTGTGGGACAGCCCATGAACACTGAAGCTTTCTTT.

This chain connects TRBV30 to TRBJ1-1, with TRBD1 identical over 10 bases. With 1 base clipped from V and 6 bases from J, the junction kept 5 bases outside the gene matches. The germline gives CDR1 GTSNPN, CDR2 SVGIG (reference sequence). The CDR3 runs 14 residues. CDR3 region: CAWSEDRGRAEAFF. For the CDR3, the DNA is TGTGCCTGGAGTGAGGACAGGGGGAGGGCTGAAGCTTTCTTT. The entire variable domain, with the rest obtained from reference TRBV30 and TRBJ1-1, is as follows: SQTIHQWPATLVQPVGSPLSLECTVEGTSNPNLYWYRQAAGRGLQLLFYSVGIGQISSEVPQNLSASRPQDRQFILSSKKLLLSDSGFYLCAWSEDRGRAEAFFGQGTRLTVV.

The chain recombines TRBV4-1 with TRBJ1-4; the D is unclear. The CDR3 sequence is 13 residues long. Germline V gene lookup returns CDR1 MGHRA and CDR2 YSYEKL. Trimming removed 1 base at V and 8 bases at J, with 8 bases between. The CDR3 protein is CASSQVLGEKLFF. CDR3 nucleotides: TGCGCCAGCAGCCAAGTTCTCGGGGAAAAACTGTTTTTT.

This clone has only a few counts. CDR3 in amino acids: CASGGADTQYF. CDR3 in DNA: TGCGCCAGTGGGGGGGCAGATACGCAGTATTTT. The chain carries TRBV10-2 and TRBJ2-3; 7 positions agree with TRBD2. The CDR3 is 11 residues long. CDR1 is WSHSY and CDR2 is SAAADI in the germline V gene. With 9 bases clipped from V and 4 bases from J, the junction kept 1 base outside the gene matches.

V usage is TRBV9 and J usage is TRBJ1-2; possibly TRBD1 for D (6 bases). CDR3 length: 13 residues. V was shortened by 1 base and J by 8 bases, with 12 bases between the two germline ends. From germline, CDR1 is SGDLS and CDR2 YYNGEE. The chain's CDR3 is CASSVTTGKGYTF. The CDR3 region has the DNA TGTGCCAGCAGCGTAACTACAGGGAAAGGCTACACCTTC.

The chain uses TRBV29-1 and TRBJ2-2, with a weak D call TRBD2 (5 bases). The germline gives CDR1 SQVTM, CDR2 ANQGSEA. The CDR3 loop spans 14 amino acids. V was trimmed by 7 bases and J by 3 bases, leaving 15 bases between them. Here the CDR3 DNA reads TGCAGCGCCCGAGAGATGAGGGACACCGGGGAGCTGTTTTTT. Its translation is CSAREMRDTGELFF.

The chain uses TRBV3-1 (or the pseudogene TRBV3-2) and TRBJ2-7; TRBD1 matches at 9 bases. The germline CDR1 and CDR2 sequences are LGHDT and YNNKEL (reference sequence). The CDR3 spans 14 residues. Trimming cost V 5 bases and J 7 bases; bases outside gene matches: 9. CDR3 sequence: CASSFRTGEGEQYF. For the CDR3, the DNA is TGTGCCAGCAGCTTTCGGACAGGGGAAGGAGAGCAGTACTTC.

In this sample, this clone turned up once. V and J are TRBV6-5 and TRBJ1-2; no firm D call. This CDR3 comprises 14 residues. The V end lost 4 bases, the J end lost 3 bases, and 12 bases lay between the germline ends. Germline values: CDR1 MNHEY, CDR2 SVGAGI. In DNA form, the CDR3 reads TGTGCCAGCAGTTTAGCTTACGGGGACTATGGCTACACCTTC. Translating it yields CASSLAYGDYGYTF.

The chain carries TRBV15 and TRBJ2-1; D is uncertain. CDR3 length equals 13 residues. Germline values: CDR1 LNHNV, CDR2 YYDKDF (reference sequence). V was clipped by 1 base and J by 5 bases, with 6 bases between them. CDR3 loop: CATSRGQDNEQFF. The DNA for the CDR3 is TGTGCCACCAGCAGAGGGCAGGACAATGAGCAGTTCTTC.

V usage is TRBV4-2 and J usage is TRBJ2-7, with 7 nucleotides matching TRBD1. The germline V gene has CDR1 LGHNA and CDR2 YNFKEQ. J was trimmed by 0 bases and V by 2 bases; bases with no gene match: 4. The CDR3 sequence is 15 residues long. In DNA, the CDR3 is TGTGCCAGCAGCCAACCCGGGACAGCCTCCTACGAGCAGTACTTC. Translated, it gives CASSQPGTASYEQYF.

The chain joins TRBV30 to TRBJ1-4; D is perhaps TRBD1 (5 bases). This CDR3 spans 13 amino acids. The ends were cut back, 3 bases at V and 5 bases at J, with 10 bases in the middle. The V gene's germline CDR1 is GTSNPN and CDR2 SVGIG (reference sequence). The CDR3 protein is CAWRTVTNEKLFF. For the CDR3, the DNA is TGTGCCTGGAGGACAGTTACAAATGAAAAACTGTTTTTT.

The V gene is TRBV20-1, the J gene TRBJ2-3; possibly TRBD2 for D (6 bases). Per the germline V gene, CDR1 is DFQATT and CDR2 is SNEGSKA (reference sequence). V shed 5 bases and J shed 5 bases, with 8 bases lying between them. The CDR3 consists of 11 residues. The CDR3 DNA sequence: TGCAGTGCTCGGCGGGAAGATACGCAGTATTTT. It specifies CSARREDTQYF.

The chain has TRBV5-5 and TRBJ1-2, with unresolved D. V gave up 3 bases and J gave up 0 bases, with 9 bases separating them. This CDR3 is 14 amino acids long. Germline CDR1 is SGHKS and CDR2 is YYEKEE (reference sequence). The CDR3 reads CASSYEAANYGYTF. DNA of the CDR3: TGTGCCAGCAGCTACGAAGCCGCTAACTATGGCTACACCTTC.

The rearrangement joins TRBV5-5 to TRBJ2-1; 9 bases are shared with TRBD1. V trimming: 2 bases; J trimming: 11 bases; junction bases outside the gene matches: 8. The CDR3 length is 14 residues. Per the germline V gene, CDR1 is SGHKS and CDR2 is YYEKEE (reference sequence). The CDR3 sequence is CASSLQTGGTKQFF. The DNA of the CDR3 is TGTGCCAGCAGCTTACAGACAGGGGGAACCAAGCAGTTCTTC.

This chain connects TRBV6-5 to TRBJ1-5; possibly TRBD1 for D (5 bases). The germline V and J ends were trimmed by 8 bases and 0 bases, with 14 bases remaining between them. The germline V gene encodes CDR1 MNHEY and CDR2 SVGAGI. The CDR3 is 15 amino acids. In DNA, the CDR3 is TGTGCCAGCGGGAACGGGGGGTCTAGCAATCAGCCCCAGCATTTT. Encoded protein: CASGNGGSSNQPQHF.

This sequence joins TRBV6-1 and TRBJ2-5; D unresolved. The CDR3 sequence is 13 residues long. V shed 3 bases and J shed 4 bases, with 9 bases lying between them. Germline assignment: CDR1 MNHNS and CDR2 SASEGT. This CDR3 is CASSDSLRETQYF. The CDR3 bases are TGTGCCAGCAGTGATTCCCTCCGAGAGACCCAGTACTTC.

The chain uses TRBV7-3 and TRBJ1-6, with D unresolved. The V gene lost 6 bases and the J gene lost 4 bases, with 4 bases spanning the gap. This CDR3 contains 12 residues. CDR1 and CDR2 (germline): SGHTA, FQGTGA. The DNA for the CDR3 is TGTGCCAGCAGTCTATATAATTCACCCCTCCACTTT. It is translated as CASSLYNSPLHF.

This chain uses TRBV20-1 with TRBJ2-7; 7 bases are a match to TRBD1. The CDR3 length is 15 residues. Per the germline V gene, CDR1 is DFQATT and CDR2 is SNEGSKA (reference sequence). V dropped 3 bases and J dropped 0; count of bases not matched to a gene: 8. The CDR3 region has the DNA TGCAGTGCTAGTGCCAGGGGGAACCCCTCCTACGAGCAGTACTTC. Protein sequence: CSASARGNPSYEQYF.

CDR3 region: CAWSPGGGPQYEQYF. The CDR3 bases are TGTGCCTGGAGTCCTGGCGGGGGGCCGCAGTACGAGCAGTACTTC. This chain joins TRBV30 and TRBJ2-7; the match to TRBD2 covers 8 bases. This CDR3 is built from 15 residues. Germline CDR1 and CDR2: GTSNPN and SVGIG (reference sequence). The V gene end was trimmed by 2 bases and the J gene end by 4 bases; junction bases not matched to a gene: 10.

This sequence joins TRBV7-2 and TRBJ2-3; no reliable D call. The ends were cut back, 7 bases at V and 3 bases at J, with 17 bases in the middle. The CDR3 runs to 15 residues. Germline values: CDR1 SGHTA, CDR2 FQGNSA. CDR3 protein: CASMQSIGWTDTQYF. The CDR3 nucleotides are TGTGCCAGCATGCAGTCAATCGGGTGGACAGATACGCAGTATTTT.

The chain carries TRBV7-2 and TRBJ1-6, with D hard to call. CDR1 is SGHTA and CDR2 is FQGNSA in the germline V gene. V was trimmed by 5 bases and J by 7 bases, leaving 15 bases between them. This CDR3 is 15 amino acids long. The CDR3 nucleotides are TGTGCCAGCAGCCCGATCGGGGATAGGAATTCACCCCTCCACTTT. The encoded protein is CASSPIGDRNSPLHF. Combining the CDR3 with reference TRBV7-2 and TRBJ1-6 gives the whole variable domain GAGVSQSPSNKVTEKGKDVELRCDPISGHTALYWYRQSLGQGLEFLIYFQGNSAPDKSGLPSDRFSAERTGGSVSTLTIQRTQQEDSAVYLCASSPIGDRNSPLHFGNGTRLTVT.

The J gene is TRBJ1-2, the V gene TRBV2; D uncertain. Germline V gene data show CDR1 as SNHLY and CDR2 as FYNNEI. The CDR3 has 13 residues. The V and J ends lost 3 bases and 6 bases respectively, with 11 bases between them. CDR3 nucleotides: TGTGCCAGCAGTGAGGGGAGGTTAGATGGCTACACCTTC. Protein: CASSEGRLDGYTF.

The chain is built from TRBV19 and TRBJ1-2; 10 bases agree with TRBD1. Germline CDR1 is LNHDA and CDR2 is SQIVND (reference sequence). CDR3 size: 15 residues. J gave up 5 bases and V 5 bases, and 8 bases lay outside the gene matches. The DNA of the CDR3 is TGTGCCAGTAGTGAGACATCGGGACAGGGGTATGGCTACACCTTC. It specifies CASSETSGQGYGYTF.

This clone was detected once. The gene calls are TRBV11-2 and TRBJ1-1, with 9 bases that match TRBD1. The CDR3 spans 15 residues. CDR1 and CDR2 from the germline V gene are SGHAT and FQNNGV. V shed 5 bases, J shed 4 bases, and the junction held 8 bases outside the gene matches. The CDR3 DNA is TGTGCCAGCAGCCGTACGGGACAGGGTGGCACTGAAGCTTTCTTT. Translation gives CASSRTGQGGTEAFF. Using reference TRBV11-2 and TRBJ1-1 for the parts outside the CDR3, the full variable domain is EAGVAQSPRYKIIEKRQSVAFWCNPISGHATLYWYQQILGQGPKLLIQFQNNGVVDDSQLPKDRFSAERLKGVDSTLKIQPAKLEDSAVYLCASSRTGQGGTEAFFGQGTRLTVV.

This clone came up a few times. The chain has TRBV12-3 or TRBV12-4 and TRBJ1-2; 10 bases map to TRBD1. With 6 bases clipped from V and 8 bases from J, the junction kept 3 bases outside the gene matches. The CDR3 runs 12 residues. CDR3: CASRDRGEGYTF. The CDR3, as DNA: TGTGCCAGCAGGGACAGGGGGGAAGGCTACACCTTC.

In its sample, this clone was seen once. The chain uses TRBV2 and TRBJ1-2; a weak D match, TRBD1 (6 bases). This CDR3 is 12 amino acids long. The V end lost 8 bases, the J end lost 4 bases, and 11 bases lay between the germline ends. CDR1 is SNHLY, CDR2 FYNNEI, per germline. CDR3 bases: TGTGCCAGCGCTGGACAGCGCTATGGCTACACCTTC. This sequence encodes CASAGQRYGYTF.